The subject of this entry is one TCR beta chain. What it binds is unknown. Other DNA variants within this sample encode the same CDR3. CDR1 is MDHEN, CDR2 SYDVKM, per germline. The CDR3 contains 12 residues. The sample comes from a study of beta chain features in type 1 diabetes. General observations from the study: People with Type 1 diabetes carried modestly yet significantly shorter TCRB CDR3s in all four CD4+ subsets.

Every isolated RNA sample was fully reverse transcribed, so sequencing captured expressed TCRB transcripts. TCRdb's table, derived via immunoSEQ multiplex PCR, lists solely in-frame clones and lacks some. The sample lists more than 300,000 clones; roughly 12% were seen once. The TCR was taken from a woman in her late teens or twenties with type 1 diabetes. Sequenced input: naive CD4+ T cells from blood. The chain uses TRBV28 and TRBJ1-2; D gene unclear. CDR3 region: CASRGTNYGYTF. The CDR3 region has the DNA TGTGCGTCCCGAGGAACTAACTATGGCTACACCTTC.